This TCR beta chain was obtained from a study of T cell repertoires in ileal Crohn's disease. Broader study findings: All patients with clonality above 26.8% had endoscopic recurrence. Compared with CD4 T cells, sorted CD8 cells carried more expanded clones.

Clones were sequenced by immunoSEQ multiplex PCR, and TCRdb holds only the in-frame ones, with some missing. Among more than 4,000 clones, about 79% were seen once, and the ten largest hold about 15%. As concerns this clone: What it recognizes is unknown.

Germline lookup yields CDR1 SQVTM and CDR2 ANQGSEA. The V segment lost 7 bases and the J segment 0 bases; nucleotides outside the gene matches: 3. The CDR3 loop spans 13 amino acids. This chain uses TRBV29-1 with TRBJ2-1; 7 nucleotides match TRBD2. The receptor's source is an adult with Crohn's disease. Sample: ileal tissue. The DNA of the CDR3 is TGCAGCGGTTTAGCGGGCTCCTACAATGAGCAGTTCTTC. Its protein product is CSGLAGSYNEQFF.